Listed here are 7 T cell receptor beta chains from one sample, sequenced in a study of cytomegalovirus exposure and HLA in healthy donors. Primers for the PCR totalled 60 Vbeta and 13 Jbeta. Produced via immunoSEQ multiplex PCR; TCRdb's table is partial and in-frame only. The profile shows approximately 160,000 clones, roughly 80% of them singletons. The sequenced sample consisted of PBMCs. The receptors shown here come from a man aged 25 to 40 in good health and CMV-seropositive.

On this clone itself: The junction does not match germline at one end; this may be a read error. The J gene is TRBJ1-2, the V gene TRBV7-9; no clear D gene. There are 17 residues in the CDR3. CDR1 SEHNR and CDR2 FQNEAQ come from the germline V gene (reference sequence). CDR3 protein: CSSSHLRLKPTNYGYTF. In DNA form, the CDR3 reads TGTTCCAGCAGCCATCTCCGTCTAAAGCCAACTAACTATGGCTACACCTTC.

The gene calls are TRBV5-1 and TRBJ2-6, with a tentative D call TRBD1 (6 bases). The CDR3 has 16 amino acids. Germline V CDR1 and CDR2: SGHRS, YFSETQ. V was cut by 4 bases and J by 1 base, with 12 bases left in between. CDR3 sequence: CASSPQGQSGANVLTF. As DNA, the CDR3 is TGCGCCAGCAGCCCCCAGGGACAATCTGGGGCCAACGTCCTGACTTTC. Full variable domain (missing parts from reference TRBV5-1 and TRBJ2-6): KAGVTQTPRYLIKTRGQQVTLSCSPISGHRSVSWYQQTPGQGLQFLFEYFSETQRNKGNFPGRFSGRQFSNSRSEMNVSTLELGDSALYLCASSPQGQSGANVLTFGAGSRLTVL.

DNA of the CDR3: TGTGCCACCAGCAGAGATTTGGCAAGCTCCTACAATGAGCAGTTCTTC. Its translation: CATSRDLASSYNEQFF. The V call is TRBV15, the J call TRBJ2-1; D gene unclear. There are 16 residues in the CDR3. Trimming left V 0 bases short and J 0 bases short, with 9 bases between. The V gene's germline CDR1 is LNHNV and CDR2 YYDKDF (reference sequence).

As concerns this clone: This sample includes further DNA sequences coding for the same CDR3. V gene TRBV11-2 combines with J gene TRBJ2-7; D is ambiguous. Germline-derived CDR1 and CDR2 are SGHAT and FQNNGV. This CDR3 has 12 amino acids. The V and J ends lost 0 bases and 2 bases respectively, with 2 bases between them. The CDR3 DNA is TGTGCCAGCAGCTTAGACACCTACGAGCAGTACTTC. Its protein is CASSLDTYEQYF.

The CDR3: CASSLAGSWETQYF. The DNA of the CDR3 is TGTGCCAGCAGCTTAGCGGGGAGTTGGGAGACCCAGTACTTC. The V and J genes are TRBV7-2 and TRBJ2-5, with D possibly TRBD2 on 5 matching bases. There are 14 residues in the CDR3. In germline, CDR1 is SGHTA, CDR2 FQGNSA. V lost 0 bases to trimming and J lost 5 bases, with 10 bases between them.

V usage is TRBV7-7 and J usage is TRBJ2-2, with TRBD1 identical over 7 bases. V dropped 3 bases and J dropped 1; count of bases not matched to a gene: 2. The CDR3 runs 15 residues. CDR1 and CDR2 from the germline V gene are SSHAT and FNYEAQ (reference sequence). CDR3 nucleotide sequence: TGTGCCAGCAGCTTTGGGACAGAGAACACCGGGGAGCTGTTTTTT. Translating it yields CASSFGTENTGELFF.

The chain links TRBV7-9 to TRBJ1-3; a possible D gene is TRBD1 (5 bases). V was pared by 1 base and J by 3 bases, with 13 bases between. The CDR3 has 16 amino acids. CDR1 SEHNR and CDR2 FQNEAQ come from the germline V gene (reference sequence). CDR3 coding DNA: TGTGCCAGCAGCTTAGGGCAGGGCTATAGTGGAAACACCATATATTTT. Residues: CASSLGQGYSGNTIYF.